This entry lists 6 T cell receptor beta chains sequenced from one sample in a study of vaccination and CD4 T cells after COVID-19 (dated by TCRdb to the early 2020s). What the treatment or condition label conveys for this sample: roughly nine-day PBMC culture with coronavirus spike peptide pools or control peptides (ViraFEST assay). The library came from PCR. Sequencing took place on an Illumina iSeq 100. TCR sequencing of DNA from cultured CD4+ T cells used the Oncomine TCR Beta short-read assay at the Johns Hopkins FTIC core. TCRdb reanalyzed the raw reads on its own, using fastp at Q25 for trimming and MiXCR for clone calling, and kept in-frame beta chains. Each entry is one CDR3 protein sequence, shown with its most common DNA and genes. This sample holds around 10,000 distinct CDR3 sequences; roughly two fifths were observed only once. Approximately 35% of the sample is taken by the ten largest.

These receptors' targets are unknown. The sequencing input was CD4+ T cells from blood, cultured in vitro. These receptor sequences come from a human donor who had recovered from COVID-19.

This chain joins TRBV3-1 and TRBJ2-2; a weak D match, TRBD2 (6 bases). CDR3 size: 18 residues. In germline, CDR1 is LGHDT, CDR2 YNNKEL (reference sequence). Deletions cut 1 base from V and 6 bases from J, with 21 bases between. This chain's CDR3 is CASSQGLPGLGIAGELFF. In DNA form, the CDR3 reads TGTGCCAGCAGCCAAGGACTACCGGGACTGGGTATTGCCGGGGAGCTGTTTTTT.

The chain is built from TRBV2 and TRBJ1-5; no firm D call. The V end lost 6 bases, the J end lost 0 bases, and 9 bases lay between the germline ends. Per the germline V gene, CDR1 is SNHLY and CDR2 is FYNNEI. The CDR3 has 14 residues. Written as DNA, the CDR3 is TGTGCCAGCAGGGAACAGAATAGCAATCAGCCCCAGCATTTT. It specifies CASREQNSNQPQHF.

The chain uses TRBV10-3 and TRBJ2-3; D may be TRBD1 (5 bases). The V gene lost 8 bases and the J gene lost 2 bases, with 5 bases spanning the gap. The CDR3 sequence is 11 residues long. Germline V gene lookup returns CDR1 ENHRY and CDR2 SYGVKD. The CDR3 loop reads CAIGATDTQYF. DNA for the CDR3: TGTGCCATCGGGGCCACAGATACGCAGTATTTT.

The chain combines TRBV7-2 with TRBJ2-5, with 14 bases that match TRBD2. V lost 5 bases to trimming and J lost 10 bases; unmatched junction nucleotides: 6. This CDR3 comprises 14 residues. The germline V gene encodes CDR1 SGHTA and CDR2 FQGNSA. The CDR3 protein is CASSPTSGGANQYF. The CDR3 region has the DNA TGTGCCAGCAGCCCGACTAGCGGGGGGGCCAACCAGTACTTC. Full variable domain (remainder filled in from reference TRBV7-2 and TRBJ2-5): GAGVSQSPSNKVTEKGKDVELRCDPISGHTALYWYRQSLGQGLEFLIYFQGNSAPDKSGLPSDRFSAERTGGSVSTLTIQRTQQEDSAVYLCASSPTSGGANQYFGPGTRLLVL.

V is TRBV20-1 and J is TRBJ1-1; no clear D. V was pared by 0 bases and J by 1 base, with 9 bases between. Germline V CDR1 and CDR2: DFQATT, SNEGSKA (reference sequence). This CDR3 spans 14 amino acids. The CDR3: CSARDPRGNTEAFF. The DNA for the CDR3 is TGCAGTGCTAGAGACCCCCGCGGGAACACTGAAGCTTTCTTT.

This chain links TRBV15 with TRBJ2-7, with 8 bases lining up with TRBD1. J was trimmed by 3 bases and V by 1 base; bases with no gene match: 23. There are 21 residues in the CDR3. Per germline, CDR1 LNHNV and CDR2 YYDKDF (reference sequence). Here the CDR3 DNA reads TGTGCCACCAGCAGAGGGCGGGACAGGAGAACGGTCTCGACCAGGGTCTACGAGCAGTACTTC. Its protein product is CATSRGRDRRTVSTRVYEQYF. Together with reference TRBV15 and TRBJ2-7, the CDR3 gives the full variable domain: DAMVIQNPRYQVTQFGKPVTLSCSQTLNHNVMYWYQQKSSQAPKLLFHYYDKDFNNEADTPDNFQSRRPNTSFCFLDIRSPGLGDTAMYLCATSRGRDRRTVSTRVYEQYFGPGTRLTVT.